The 31 T cell receptor beta chains below all came from one sample that was sequenced in a study of graft-versus-host responses after intestinal transplantation. Their antigens remain unidentified. Here immunoSEQ multiplex PCR was the method, and the copy in TCRdb shows in-frame clones only, minus some. The sample shows 80,000 to 90,000 clones, roughly 92% of them seen only once. The sample was unstimulated CD4+ T cells sorted from spleen or lymph node cells, taken before intestinal transplant. All receptors come from a human donor who received an intestinal transplant.

The CDR3 DNA reads as TGTGCCAGCAGCTTGGGTCCGACAGGGGGAGGAAATCAGCCCCAGCATTTT. This gives the protein CASSLGPTGGGNQPQHF. The chain combines TRBV5-4 with TRBJ1-5; 9 bases are shared with TRBD1. The CDR3 runs to 17 residues. Unmatched junction bases numbered 8, after V lost 0 bases and J lost 4 bases. The germline CDR1 and CDR2 sequences are SGHNT and YYREEE (reference sequence). Using reference TRBV5-4 and TRBJ1-5 for the parts outside the CDR3, the full variable domain is ETGVTQSPTHLIKTRGQQVTLRCSSQSGHNTVSWYQQALGQGPQFIFQYYREEENGRGNFPPRFSGLQFPNYSSELNVNALELDDSALYLCASSLGPTGGGNQPQHFGDGTRLSIL.

This sequence joins TRBV11-2 and TRBJ1-5, with D possibly TRBD1 on 6 matching bases. CDR3 length: 15 amino acids. V was pared by 4 bases and J by 3 bases, with 13 bases between. In germline, CDR1 is SGHAT, CDR2 FQNNGV. In DNA, the CDR3 is TGTGCCAGCAGCTCCCAGACAGGCTCCAATCAGCCCCAGCATTTT. Protein: CASSSQTGSNQPQHF.

The chain combines TRBV11-2 with TRBJ1-2, with TRBD1 matching over 7 bases. V lost 5 bases to trimming and J lost 4 bases; unmatched junction nucleotides: 4. Germline V gives CDR1 SGHAT, CDR2 FQNNGV. This CDR3 spans 13 amino acids. The CDR3 reads CASSPPGGYGYTF. CDR3 in DNA: TGTGCCAGCAGCCCCCCAGGGGGCTATGGCTACACCTTC.

V is TRBV10-3 and J is TRBJ1-2, with D maybe TRBD1 (5 bases). CDR3 size: 15 residues. Looked up from germline, CDR1 is ENHRY and CDR2 is SYGVKD. V lost 6 bases and J 8 bases, leaving 22 bases between the germline ends. The CDR3 DNA reads TGTGCCATCAGCCTCCAGGGTTTCGATCCTGCAGGCTACACCTTC. Translation: CAISLQGFDPAGYTF.

This rearrangement joins TRBV29-1 to TRBJ2-2, with TRBD2 identical over 11 bases. The ends lost 8 bases at V and 6 bases at J; junction bases unmatched: 17. This CDR3 has 17 amino acids. CDR1 and CDR2 from the germline V gene are SQVTM and ANQGSEA. The chain's CDR3 is CSSRGDSGRAGPGELFF. The DNA for the CDR3 is TGCAGCTCCAGGGGGGATAGCGGGAGGGCCGGGCCCGGGGAGCTGTTTTTT.

The chain recombines TRBV6-1 with TRBJ1-1; a weak D match, TRBD1 (6 bases). Trimming took 2 bases from V and 4 from J, leaving 17 bases between them. CDR3 length: 16 amino acids. The germline CDR1 and CDR2 sequences are MNHNS and SASEGT. The CDR3 sequence is CASSERPAGASTEAFF. The CDR3, as DNA: TGTGCCAGCAGTGAACGGCCCGCAGGGGCGAGCACTGAAGCTTTCTTT.

The J gene is TRBJ2-4, the V gene TRBV28; D gene unclear. Germline CDR1 MDHEN, CDR2 SYDVKM. The ends were cut back, 2 bases at V and 0 bases at J, with 17 bases in the middle. The CDR3 is made up of 18 amino acids. The CDR3 region has the DNA TGTGCCAGCAGTTTAGGTTGGGATCACTCCAGAGCCAAAAACATTCAGTACTTC. It specifies CASSLGWDHSRAKNIQYF.

Here the CDR3 reads CASGRGEDEKLFF. CDR3 nucleotide sequence: TGTGCCAGCGGTAGGGGCGAGGATGAAAAACTGTTTTTT. The chain combines TRBV28 with TRBJ1-4; maybe TRBD1 (5 bases). With 8 bases removed from V and 6 bases from J, the gap between germline ends came to 13 bases. CDR1 MDHEN and CDR2 SYDVKM come from the germline V gene. The CDR3 totals 13 residues.

The gene calls are TRBV7-2 and TRBJ2-1, with TRBD1 matching 7 bases. The CDR3 totals 15 residues. Per germline, CDR1 SGHTA and CDR2 FQGNSA. Trimming took 4 bases from V and 3 from J; bases not matched to a gene: 6. This chain's CDR3 is CASSSVGTVYNEQFF. The CDR3 nucleotides are TGTGCCAGCAGCTCCGTAGGGACAGTCTACAATGAGCAGTTCTTC.

The chain recombines TRBV19 with TRBJ1-5; D gene unclear. Per germline, CDR1 LNHDA and CDR2 SQIVND (reference sequence). V was clipped by 3 bases and J by 16 bases, with 16 bases between them. The CDR3 is 12 amino acids. In DNA, the CDR3 is TGTGCCAGTAGTATCGTGGGAGCTAGTTTACATTTT. Its protein is CASSIVGASLHF.

The rearrangement links TRBV5-1 to TRBJ2-1; TRBD2 matches at 10 bases. Germline trimming cut 2 bases from V and 6 bases from J; bases unmatched to any gene: 32. The CDR3 covers 24 residues. The germline V gene encodes CDR1 SGHRS and CDR2 YFSETQ. The CDR3 loop reads CASSFSSGRYADRLFPTRINEQFF. Here the CDR3 DNA reads TGCGCCAGCAGCTTTTCTAGCGGGAGATACGCGGATCGTTTGTTCCCTACTCGGATCAATGAGCAGTTCTTC.

The J gene is TRBJ2-1, the V gene TRBV5-4; a weak D match, TRBD2 (5 bases). CDR1 and CDR2 (germline): SGHNT, YYREEE (reference sequence). Trimming took off 2 bases at V and 0 bases at J, with 12 bases between the two ends. This CDR3 has 16 amino acids. Here the CDR3 DNA reads TGTGCCAGCAGCTTTAGGACTGGCCACTCCTACAATGAGCAGTTCTTC. Its protein product is CASSFRTGHSYNEQFF.

This chain links TRBV28 with TRBJ2-5; no clear D gene. CDR1 MDHEN and CDR2 SYDVKM come from the germline V gene. V was pared by 3 bases and J by 4 bases, with 3 bases between. The length of the CDR3 is 11 residues. The CDR3 DNA is TGTGCCAGCAGTTTCCGAGAGACCCAGTACTTC. Protein product: CASSFRETQYF.

J is TRBJ2-7 and V is TRBV28, with TRBD1 as a possible D gene (6 bases). V lost 2 bases, J lost 2 bases, and 19 bases lay in between. There are 17 residues in the CDR3. Germline CDR1 reads MDHEN; CDR2 reads SYDVKM. CDR3 nucleotide sequence: TGTGCCAGCAGTTTAGGTAAAAACCGGGACATCACCTACGAGCAGTACTTC. Amino acid sequence: CASSLGKNRDITYEQYF.

The chain uses TRBV18 and TRBJ1-2, with a tentative D call TRBD1 (5 bases). CDR1 KGHSH and CDR2 LQKENI come from the germline V gene. Trimming cost V 3 bases and J 4 bases, with 15 bases left between them. The CDR3 has 15 amino acids. The CDR3 DNA reads as TGTGCCAGCTCACCGGGGCAGGGTTCTAGCTATGGCTACACCTTC. Encoded protein: CASSPGQGSSYGYTF.

This chain links TRBV20-1 with TRBJ1-1, with 9 nucleotides matching TRBD1. The CDR3 consists of 11 residues. J lost 10 bases, V lost 3 bases, and 3 bases had no gene match. Germline CDR1 reads DFQATT; CDR2 reads SNEGSKA (reference sequence). The chain's CDR3 is CSARKGQGAFF. CDR3 in DNA: TGCAGTGCTAGGAAGGGACAGGGAGCTTTCTTT.

The chain uses TRBV29-1 and TRBJ2-7; 15 bases match TRBD2. CDR3 length equals 14 residues. Per germline, CDR1 SQVTM and CDR2 ANQGSEA. V gave up 4 bases and J gave up 7 bases; unmatched junction bases: 5. The CDR3 nucleotides are TGCAGCGTTGGGGGACTAGCGGGAGGATTTGAGCAGTACTTC. Translating it yields CSVGGLAGGFEQYF.

This clone was found once. V is TRBV15 and J is TRBJ2-5, with 7 bases aligning to TRBD1. The J call may be mistaken, given a closer DNA end match to TRBJ2-7. This CDR3 has 15 residues. Germline-derived CDR1 and CDR2 are LNHNV and YYDKDF (reference sequence). This chain's CDR3 is CATSRTGTATYEQYF. The CDR3 coding sequence is TGTGCCACCAGCAGAACCGGGACAGCCACCTACGAGCAGTACTTC.

This sequence joins TRBV27 and TRBJ2-3; 10 positions agree with TRBD1. The length of the CDR3 is 15 residues. The junction had 9 bases not matched to a gene; V was cut back by 6 bases and J by 6 bases. The germline CDR1 and CDR2 sequences are MNHEY and SMNVEV (reference sequence). For the CDR3, the DNA is TGTGCCAGCAGCTTAACGACAGGGGGCTGGGATACGCAGTATTTT. This encodes CASSLTTGGWDTQYF.

J is TRBJ2-4 and V is TRBV11-2, with 7 bases identical to TRBD1. This CDR3 is built from 16 residues. CDR1 SGHAT and CDR2 FQNNGV come from the germline V gene. With 5 bases clipped from V and 1 base from J, the junction kept 8 bases outside the gene matches. This CDR3 is CASSPEGAGAKNIQYF. DNA of the CDR3: TGTGCCAGCAGCCCCGAGGGGGCAGGGGCCAAAAACATTCAGTACTTC.

The CDR3 is CASSLAVGTGVYEQYF. The CDR3 DNA reads as TGTGCCAGCAGCTTAGCCGTGGGGACAGGAGTCTACGAGCAGTACTTC. The chain links TRBV28 to TRBJ2-7; 8 bases map to TRBD1. Germline V CDR1 and CDR2: MDHEN, SYDVKM. The CDR3 consists of 16 residues. J lost 3 bases, V lost 6 bases, and 13 bases had no gene match.

The genes are TRBV19 and TRBJ2-2, with 11 bases that match TRBD2. The germline gives CDR1 LNHDA, CDR2 SQIVND (reference sequence). The V gene end was trimmed by 4 bases and the J gene end by 6 bases; junction bases not matched to a gene: 10. The CDR3 is made up of 17 amino acids. CDR3 coding DNA: TGTGCCAGTAGTAGGGGATGGGCTAGCGGGAGGCCCGGGGAGCTGTTTTTT. Protein sequence: CASSRGWASGRPGELFF.

V gene TRBV18 combines with J gene TRBJ2-5; D call uncertain. The J call is doubtful: the DNA matches TRBJ2-7 better. The CDR3 covers 15 residues. Germline CDR1 is KGHSH and CDR2 is LQKENI. The CDR3 region has the DNA TGTGCCAGCTCACCAACAAAAGTTGGCTCCTACGAGCAGTACTTC. It is translated as CASSPTKVGSYEQYF.

The V gene is TRBV27, the J gene TRBJ1-5; no clear D. V dropped 6 bases and J dropped 6 bases, with 12 bases sitting between them. This CDR3 contains 13 residues. Germline values: CDR1 MNHEY, CDR2 SMNVEV (reference sequence). This CDR3 reads CASSPVRFQPQHF. CDR3 DNA: TGTGCCAGCAGCCCGGTGCGGTTTCAGCCCCAGCATTTT.

This clone was counted between two and nine times. The chain carries TRBV28 and TRBJ2-7; 10 nucleotides agree with TRBD1. V lost 1 base to trimming and J lost 5 bases; unmatched junction nucleotides: 11. CDR1 is MDHEN and CDR2 is SYDVKM in the germline V gene. This CDR3 is 17 amino acids long. The CDR3 DNA reads as TGTGCCAGCAGTTTATTTGGAGGTGGGGACAGGGGCCACGAGCAGTACTTC. Its protein is CASSLFGGGDRGHEQYF.

This chain links TRBV6-5 with TRBJ1-2; D is uncertain. The CDR3 sequence is 16 residues long. V lost 0 bases and J 8 bases, leaving 19 bases between the germline ends. CDR1 and CDR2 (germline): MNHEY, SVGAGI. The CDR3 reads CASSYSIGRPEEGYTF. As DNA, the CDR3 is TGTGCCAGCAGTTACTCGATCGGCAGGCCCGAGGAAGGCTACACCTTC.

The J gene is TRBJ1-2, the V gene TRBV19; D uncertain. CDR1 and CDR2 (germline): LNHDA, SQIVND (reference sequence). Between the trimmed V and J ends, which lost 1 base and 1 base, there was a span of 10 bases. This CDR3 comprises 15 residues. The CDR3 region has the DNA TGTGCCAGTAGTATAGGACGCAGCTATAACTATGGCTACACCTTC. Its translation is CASSIGRSYNYGYTF.

The CDR3 sequence: CASSHSGSGVNEQFF. The CDR3 coding sequence is TGTGCCAGCAGCCATAGCGGGAGTGGGGTAAATGAGCAGTTCTTC. The chain joins TRBV5-4 to TRBJ2-1; 9 bases align to TRBD2. Unmatched junction bases numbered 9, after V lost 4 bases and J lost 7 bases. In germline, CDR1 is SGHNT, CDR2 YYREEE (reference sequence). This CDR3 comprises 15 residues.

The V and J genes are TRBV7-2 and TRBJ2-1, with D uncertain. This CDR3 has 13 residues. Germline CDR1 reads SGHTA; CDR2 reads FQGNSA. Deletions cut 1 base from V and 9 bases from J, with 10 bases between. The CDR3 here is CASSLGVSAEQFF. The CDR3 bases are TGTGCCAGCAGCTTAGGGGTATCTGCTGAGCAGTTCTTC.

The rearrangement links TRBV5-1 to TRBJ1-2; maybe TRBD1 (5 bases). V lost 4 bases, J lost 4 bases, and 11 bases lay in between. The CDR3 contains 13 residues. Germline CDR1 and CDR2: SGHRS and YFSETQ. The CDR3 is CASSLRDSYGYTF. The DNA of the CDR3 is TGCGCCAGCAGCCTCAGGGATAGCTATGGCTACACCTTC.

The rearrangement uses TRBV5-1 and TRBJ2-7; TRBD2 agrees at 14 bases. Per the germline V gene, CDR1 is SGHRS and CDR2 is YFSETQ. The V and J ends lost 4 bases and 6 bases, in that order; junction bases with no gene match: 6. This CDR3 has 15 amino acids. Written as DNA, the CDR3 is TGCGCCAGCAGCCTTGGGACTAGCGGGAGTTTCGAGCAGTACTTC. Its translation is CASSLGTSGSFEQYF.